This T cell receptor (beta chain) was obtained from a study of blood T cell repertoires in COVID-19. Study-wide context: Nucleic acid was either cDNA or gDNA, and it came from T cells, B-cell-depleted T cells, or PBMCs.

Clones were read by immunoSEQ multiplex PCR, and TCRdb kept only the in-frame ones, dropping some. Among approximately 100,000 clones listed, about 79% were seen once. While infection was still active, Seattle patients were enrolled and then followed longitudinally. The CDR3 runs 16 residues. V shed 4 bases, J shed 9 bases, and the junction held 7 bases outside the gene matches. Germline V CDR1 and CDR2: LNHDA, SQIVND (reference sequence). The chain has TRBV19 and TRBJ1-6, with 12 bases fitting TRBD1. This clonotype was obtained from a man of 80 years or more with COVID-19, enrolled during active disease. Sequenced material: peripheral blood. The CDR3, as DNA: TGTGCCAGTAGTACCCTGGGACAGGGGGCGCGTTCACCCCTCCACTTT. The encoded protein is CASSTLGQGARSPLHF.